The clone carrying this T cell receptor beta chain was seen only a few times. Antigen unknown. Primers: 60 Vbeta forward and 13 Jbeta reverse. Original analysis: A later analysis counted some 87 million unique TCR beta chains, about 10 million shared. Here immunoSEQ multiplex PCR was the method, and the copy in TCRdb shows in-frame clones only, minus some. The V and J calls and the clone size are those of that table, but D and trimming were determined from the DNA. The table lists approximately 75,000 clones, roughly 71% of them singletons, with 11% in the top ten. This sample is part of a study of cytomegalovirus exposure and HLA in healthy donors. The CDR3 is made up of 13 amino acids. Germline V gives CDR1 KGHSH, CDR2 LQKENI. V was cut by 6 bases and J by 1 base, with 9 bases left in between. Study-wide results and limits: Rates of TCR association differed by HLA locus in a later analysis, with DRB1 highest and HLA-C lowest. Indistinguishability led to the exclusion of some V segments, TRBV6-2 and TRBV6-3 included. In a later analysis, parvovirus B19, influenza, CMV and Epstein-Barr virus appeared linked to several top co-occurrence clusters.

Specimen: PBMCs. This chain links TRBV18 with TRBJ1-1; D unresolved. This TCR derives from a woman aged 60-70 years in good health and CMV-seropositive. The CDR3 region has the DNA TGTGCCAGCTCTGCCACACAGAACACTGAAGCTTTCTTT. Amino acids: CASSATQNTEAFF.